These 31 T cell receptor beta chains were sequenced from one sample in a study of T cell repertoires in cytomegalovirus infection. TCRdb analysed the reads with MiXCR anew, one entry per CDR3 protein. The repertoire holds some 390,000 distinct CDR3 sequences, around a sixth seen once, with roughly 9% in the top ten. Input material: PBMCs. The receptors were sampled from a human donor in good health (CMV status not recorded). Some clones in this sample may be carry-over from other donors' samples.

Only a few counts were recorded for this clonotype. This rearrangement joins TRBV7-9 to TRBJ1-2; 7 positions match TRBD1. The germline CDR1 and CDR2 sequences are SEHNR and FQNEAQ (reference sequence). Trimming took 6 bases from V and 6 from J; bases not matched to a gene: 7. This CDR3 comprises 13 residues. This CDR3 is CASSSYGTDGYTF. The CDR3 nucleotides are TGTGCCAGCAGTTCTTACGGGACAGATGGCTACACCTTC.

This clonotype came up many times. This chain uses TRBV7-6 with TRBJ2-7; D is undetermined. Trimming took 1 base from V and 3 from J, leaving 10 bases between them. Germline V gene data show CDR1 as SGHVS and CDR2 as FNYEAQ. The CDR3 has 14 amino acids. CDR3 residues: CASSLGVDGYEQYF. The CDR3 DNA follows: TGTGCCAGCAGCTTAGGAGTCGATGGCTACGAGCAGTACTTC.

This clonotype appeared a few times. CDR3 in DNA: TGTGCCAGCAGCTCCCCCACGGATAGCACAGATACGCAGTATTTT. The encoded protein is CASSSPTDSTDTQYF. This chain connects TRBV11-2 to TRBJ2-3; D unresolved. The CDR3 runs to 15 residues. The V end lost 4 bases, the J end lost 0 bases, and 11 bases lay between the germline ends. Germline values: CDR1 SGHAT, CDR2 FQNNGV. Complete variable domain (other parts from reference TRBV11-2 and TRBJ2-3): EAGVAQSPRYKIIEKRQSVAFWCNPISGHATLYWYQQILGQGPKLLIQFQNNGVVDDSQLPKDRFSAERLKGVDSTLKIQPAKLEDSAVYLCASSSPTDSTDTQYFGPGTRLTVL.

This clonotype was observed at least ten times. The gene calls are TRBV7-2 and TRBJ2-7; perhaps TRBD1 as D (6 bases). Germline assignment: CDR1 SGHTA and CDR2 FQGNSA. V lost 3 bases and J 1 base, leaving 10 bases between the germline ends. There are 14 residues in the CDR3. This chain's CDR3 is CASSFSTGSYEQYF. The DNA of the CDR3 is TGTGCCAGCAGCTTCTCGACAGGTTCCTACGAGCAGTACTTC.

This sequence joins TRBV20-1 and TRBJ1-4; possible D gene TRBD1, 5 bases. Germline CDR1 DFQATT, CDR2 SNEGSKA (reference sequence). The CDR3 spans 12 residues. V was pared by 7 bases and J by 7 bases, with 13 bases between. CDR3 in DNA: TGCAGTGGGGGGACCGGAGGTGAAAAACTGTTTTTT. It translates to CSGGTGGEKLFF.

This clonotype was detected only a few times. The CDR3 reads CASSLRGTGGEQYF. The CDR3 DNA reads TGTGCCAGCAGTTTACGGGGGACAGGGGGCGAGCAGTACTTC. This chain joins TRBV28 and TRBJ2-7; 11 nucleotides line up with TRBD1. Trimming removed 2 bases from V and 6 bases from J; junction bases left unmatched: 3. Germline V gene sequence: CDR1 MDHEN, CDR2 SYDVKM. This CDR3 has 14 residues.

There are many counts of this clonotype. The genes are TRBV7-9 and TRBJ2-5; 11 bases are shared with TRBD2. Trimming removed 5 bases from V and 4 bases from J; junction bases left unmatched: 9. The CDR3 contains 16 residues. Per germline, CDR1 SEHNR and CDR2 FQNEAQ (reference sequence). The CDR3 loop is CASSHRLTSGVETQYF. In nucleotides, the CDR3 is TGTGCCAGCAGCCATCGACTGACTAGCGGGGTAGAGACCCAGTACTTC.

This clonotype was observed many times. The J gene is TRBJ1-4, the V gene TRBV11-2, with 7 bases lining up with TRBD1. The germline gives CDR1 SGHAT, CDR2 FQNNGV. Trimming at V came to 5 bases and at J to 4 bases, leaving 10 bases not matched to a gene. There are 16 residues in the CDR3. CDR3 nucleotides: TGTGCCAGCAGCGCCCGGGGACAGCTAGATAATGAAAAACTGTTTTTT. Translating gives CASSARGQLDNEKLFF. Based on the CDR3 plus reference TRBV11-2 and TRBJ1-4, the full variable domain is EAGVAQSPRYKIIEKRQSVAFWCNPISGHATLYWYQQILGQGPKLLIQFQNNGVVDDSQLPKDRFSAERLKGVDSTLKIQPAKLEDSAVYLCASSARGQLDNEKLFFGSGTQLSVL.

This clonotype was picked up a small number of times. The CDR3 DNA follows: TGTGCCAGCAGCTTGTCAGGGGGCGGGGATGAAGCTTTCTTT. It is translated as CASSLSGGGDEAFF. The rearrangement joins TRBV11-3 to TRBJ1-1; 8 nucleotides align to TRBD1. The CDR3 has 14 amino acids. Germline CDR1 is SGHNT and CDR2 is YENEEA. V lost 3 bases and J lost 7; bases outside the gene matches: 7.

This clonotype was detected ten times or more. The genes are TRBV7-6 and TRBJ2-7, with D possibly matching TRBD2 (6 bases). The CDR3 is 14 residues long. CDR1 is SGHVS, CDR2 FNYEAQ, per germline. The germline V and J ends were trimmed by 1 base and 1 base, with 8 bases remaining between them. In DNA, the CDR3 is TGTGCCAGCAGCTTAGGAGGACTATCCTACGAGCAGTACTTC. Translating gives CASSLGGLSYEQYF.

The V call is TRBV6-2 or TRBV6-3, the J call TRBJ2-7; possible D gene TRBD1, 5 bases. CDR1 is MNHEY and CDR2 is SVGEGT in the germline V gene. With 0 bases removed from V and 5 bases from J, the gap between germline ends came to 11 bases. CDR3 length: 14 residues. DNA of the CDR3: TGTGCCAGCAGTTACTCTCGGCCCAGGGACGAGCAGTACTTC. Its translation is CASSYSRPRDEQYF.

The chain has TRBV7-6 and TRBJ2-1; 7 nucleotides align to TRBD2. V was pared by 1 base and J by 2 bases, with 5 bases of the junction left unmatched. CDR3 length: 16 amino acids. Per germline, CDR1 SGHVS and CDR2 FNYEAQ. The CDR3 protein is CASSLDGGTTYNEQFF. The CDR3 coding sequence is TGTGCCAGCAGCTTAGACGGCGGGACTACCTACAATGAGCAGTTCTTC.

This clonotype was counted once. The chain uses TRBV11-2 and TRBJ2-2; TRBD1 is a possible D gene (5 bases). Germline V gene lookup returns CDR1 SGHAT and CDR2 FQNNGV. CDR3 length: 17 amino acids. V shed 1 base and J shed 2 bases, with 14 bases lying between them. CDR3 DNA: TGTGCCAGCAGCTTAGTATCCCGGCAGGGCAACACCGGGGAGCTGTTTTTT. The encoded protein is CASSLVSRQGNTGELFF.

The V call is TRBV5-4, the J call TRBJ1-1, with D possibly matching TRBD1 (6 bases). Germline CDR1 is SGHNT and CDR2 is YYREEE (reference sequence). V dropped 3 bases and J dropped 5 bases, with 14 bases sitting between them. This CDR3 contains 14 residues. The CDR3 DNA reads TGTGCCAGCAGCTACGTGCGCCAGGGGACTGAAGCTTTCTTT. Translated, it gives CASSYVRQGTEAFF.

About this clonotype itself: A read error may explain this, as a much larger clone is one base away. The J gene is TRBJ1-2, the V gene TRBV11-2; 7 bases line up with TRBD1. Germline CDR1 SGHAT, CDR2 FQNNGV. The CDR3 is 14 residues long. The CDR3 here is CACSFARDSYGYTF. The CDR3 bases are TGTGCCTGCAGCTTCGCCCGGGACAGTTATGGCTACACCTTC.

CDR3 in amino acids: CASSRTRQGGETQYF. The CDR3, as DNA: TGTGCCAGCAGTCGCACCCGGCAGGGTGGGGAGACCCAGTACTTC. This sequence joins TRBV6-5 and TRBJ2-5; tentatively, D is TRBD1 (5 bases). Germline V lookup: CDR1 MNHEY, CDR2 SVGAGI. The CDR3 runs 15 residues. Between the trimmed V and J ends, which lost 5 bases and 5 bases, there was a span of 18 bases.

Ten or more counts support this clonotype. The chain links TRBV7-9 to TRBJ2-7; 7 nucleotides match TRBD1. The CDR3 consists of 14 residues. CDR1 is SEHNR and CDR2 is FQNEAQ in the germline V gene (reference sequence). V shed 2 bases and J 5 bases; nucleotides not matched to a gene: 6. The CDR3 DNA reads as TGTGCCAGCAGCTTATTGGGACAGCTCGACGAGCAGTACTTC. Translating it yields CASSLLGQLDEQYF. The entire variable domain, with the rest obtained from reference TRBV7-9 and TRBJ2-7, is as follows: DTGVSQNPRHKITKRGQNVTFRCDPISEHNRLYWYRQTLGQGPEFLTYFQNEAQLEKSRLLSDRFSAERPKGSFSTLEIQRTEQGDSAMYLCASSLLGQLDEQYFGPGTRLTVT.

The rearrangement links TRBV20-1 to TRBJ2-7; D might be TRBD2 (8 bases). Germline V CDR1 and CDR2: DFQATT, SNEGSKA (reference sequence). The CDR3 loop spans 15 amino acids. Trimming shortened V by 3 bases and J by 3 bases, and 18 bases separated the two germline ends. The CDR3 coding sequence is TGCAGTGCTAGCGGGGGGGGGACAGCAGTCTACGAGCAGTACTTC. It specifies CSASGGGTAVYEQYF.

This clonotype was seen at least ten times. As DNA, the CDR3 is TGTGCCAGCAGCCCGACGAGGGAAAGCTCCTACAATGAGCAGTTCTTC. It specifies CASSPTRESSYNEQFF. The chain uses TRBV7-2 and TRBJ2-1; tentatively, D is TRBD2 (5 bases). V lost 5 bases and J 0 bases, leaving 14 bases between the germline ends. CDR1 and CDR2 (germline): SGHTA, FQGNSA. The CDR3 is 16 amino acids.

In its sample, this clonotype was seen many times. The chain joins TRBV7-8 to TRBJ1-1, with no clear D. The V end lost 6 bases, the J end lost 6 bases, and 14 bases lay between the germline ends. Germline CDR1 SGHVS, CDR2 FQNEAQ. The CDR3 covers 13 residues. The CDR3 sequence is CASSMETAAEAFF. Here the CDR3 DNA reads TGTGCCAGCAGTATGGAAACAGCCGCTGAAGCTTTCTTT.

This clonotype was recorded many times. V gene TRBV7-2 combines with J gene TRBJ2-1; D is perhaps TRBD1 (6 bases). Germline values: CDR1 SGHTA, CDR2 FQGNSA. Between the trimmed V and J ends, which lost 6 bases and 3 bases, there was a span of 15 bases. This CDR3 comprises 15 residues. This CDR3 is CASSSRDTRYNEQFF. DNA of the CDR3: TGTGCCAGCAGTTCCCGGGACACCCGCTACAATGAGCAGTTCTTC.

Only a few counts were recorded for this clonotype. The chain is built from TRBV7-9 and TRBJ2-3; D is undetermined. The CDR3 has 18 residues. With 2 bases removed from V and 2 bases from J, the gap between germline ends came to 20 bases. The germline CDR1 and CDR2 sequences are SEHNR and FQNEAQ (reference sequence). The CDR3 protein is CASSLKESIGGVTDTQYF. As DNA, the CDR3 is TGTGCCAGCAGCTTAAAGGAATCGATCGGCGGTGTCACAGATACGCAGTATTTT. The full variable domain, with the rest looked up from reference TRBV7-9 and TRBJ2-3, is DTGVSQNPRHKITKRGQNVTFRCDPISEHNRLYWYRQTLGQGPEFLTYFQNEAQLEKSRLLSDRFSAERPKGSFSTLEIQRTEQGDSAMYLCASSLKESIGGVTDTQYFGPGTRLTVL.

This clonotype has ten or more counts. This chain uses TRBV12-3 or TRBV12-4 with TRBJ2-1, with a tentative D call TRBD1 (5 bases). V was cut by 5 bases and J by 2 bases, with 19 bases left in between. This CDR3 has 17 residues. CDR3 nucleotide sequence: TGTGCCAGCAGTCCATCCAATGTGGGGCGCACCTACAATGAGCAGTTCTTC. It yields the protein CASSPSNVGRTYNEQFF.

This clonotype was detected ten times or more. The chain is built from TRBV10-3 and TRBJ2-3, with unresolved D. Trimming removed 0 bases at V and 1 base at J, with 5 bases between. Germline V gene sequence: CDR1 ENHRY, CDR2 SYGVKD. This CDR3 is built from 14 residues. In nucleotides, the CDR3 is TGTGCCATCAGTGAGTCTCGCGGCACAGATACGCAGTATTTT. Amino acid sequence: CAISESRGTDTQYF.

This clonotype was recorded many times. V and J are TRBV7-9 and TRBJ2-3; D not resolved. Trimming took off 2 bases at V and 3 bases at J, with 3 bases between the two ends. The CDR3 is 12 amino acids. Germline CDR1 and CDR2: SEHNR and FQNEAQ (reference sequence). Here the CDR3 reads CASSLLTDTQYF. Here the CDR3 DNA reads TGTGCCAGCAGCTTACTGACAGATACGCAGTATTTT.

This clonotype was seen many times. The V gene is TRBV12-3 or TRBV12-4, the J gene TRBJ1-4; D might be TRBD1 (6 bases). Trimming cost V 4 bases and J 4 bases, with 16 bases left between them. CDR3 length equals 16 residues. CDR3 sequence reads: CASSSPPGQNNEKLFF. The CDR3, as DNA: TGTGCCAGCAGTTCTCCCCCGGGACAAAATAATGAAAAACTGTTTTTT.

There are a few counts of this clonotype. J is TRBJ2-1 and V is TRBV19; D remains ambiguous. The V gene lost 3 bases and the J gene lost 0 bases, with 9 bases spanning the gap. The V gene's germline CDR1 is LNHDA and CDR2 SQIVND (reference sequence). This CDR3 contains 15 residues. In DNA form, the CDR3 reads TGTGCCAGTAGTATCCTCCCGAGCTCCTACAATGAGCAGTTCTTC. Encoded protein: CASSILPSSYNEQFF.

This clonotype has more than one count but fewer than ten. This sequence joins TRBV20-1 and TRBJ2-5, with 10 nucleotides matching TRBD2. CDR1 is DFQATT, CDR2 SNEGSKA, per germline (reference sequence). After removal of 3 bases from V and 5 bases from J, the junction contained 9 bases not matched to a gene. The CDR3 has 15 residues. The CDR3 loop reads CSASFLAGVAETQYF. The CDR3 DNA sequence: TGCAGTGCTAGTTTCCTAGCGGGAGTCGCGGAGACCCAGTACTTC.

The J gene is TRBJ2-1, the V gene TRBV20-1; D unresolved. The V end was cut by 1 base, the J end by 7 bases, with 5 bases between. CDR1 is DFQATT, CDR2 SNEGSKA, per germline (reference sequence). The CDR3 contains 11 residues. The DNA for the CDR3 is TGCAGTGCTAGAGGAATTAATGAGCAGTTCTTC. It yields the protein CSARGINEQFF.

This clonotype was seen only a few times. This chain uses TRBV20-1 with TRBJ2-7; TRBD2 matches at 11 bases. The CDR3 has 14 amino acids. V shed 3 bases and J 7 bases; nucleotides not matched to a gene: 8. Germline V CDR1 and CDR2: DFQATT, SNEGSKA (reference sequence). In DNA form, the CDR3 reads TGCAGTGCTAGGTCGACTAGCGGGGATAGGGAGCAGTACTTC. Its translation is CSARSTSGDREQYF.

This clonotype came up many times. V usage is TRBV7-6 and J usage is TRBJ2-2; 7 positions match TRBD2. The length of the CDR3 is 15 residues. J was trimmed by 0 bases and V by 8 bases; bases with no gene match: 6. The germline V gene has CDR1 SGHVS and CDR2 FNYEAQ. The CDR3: CASAWEGTNTGELFF. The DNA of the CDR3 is TGTGCCAGCGCTTGGGAGGGGACGAACACCGGGGAGCTGTTTTTT. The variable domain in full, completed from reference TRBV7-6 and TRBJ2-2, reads GAGVSQSPRYKVTKRGQDVALRCDPISGHVSLYWYRQALGQGPEFLTYFNYEAQQDKSGLPNDRFSAERPEGSISTLTIQRTEQRDSAMYRCASAWEGTNTGELFFGEGSRLTVL.